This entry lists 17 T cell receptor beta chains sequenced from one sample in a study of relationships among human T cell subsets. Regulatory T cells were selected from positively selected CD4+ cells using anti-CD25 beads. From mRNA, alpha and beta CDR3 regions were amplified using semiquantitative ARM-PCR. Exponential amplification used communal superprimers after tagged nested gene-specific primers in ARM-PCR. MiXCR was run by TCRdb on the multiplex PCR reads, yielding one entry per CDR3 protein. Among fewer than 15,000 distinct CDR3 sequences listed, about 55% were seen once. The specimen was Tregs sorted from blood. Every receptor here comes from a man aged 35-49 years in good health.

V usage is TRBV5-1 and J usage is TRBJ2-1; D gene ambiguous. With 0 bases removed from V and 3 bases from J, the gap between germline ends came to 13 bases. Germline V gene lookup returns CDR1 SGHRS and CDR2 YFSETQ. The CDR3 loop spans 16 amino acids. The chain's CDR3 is CASSLVFGGDYNEQFF. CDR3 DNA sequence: TGCGCCAGCAGCTTGGTGTTTGGCGGTGACTACAATGAGCAGTTCTTC.

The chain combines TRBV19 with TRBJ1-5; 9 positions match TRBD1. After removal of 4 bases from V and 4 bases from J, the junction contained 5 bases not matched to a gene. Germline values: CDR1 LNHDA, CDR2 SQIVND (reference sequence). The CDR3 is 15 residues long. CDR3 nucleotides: TGTGCCAGTAGTAACCGGGACAGGGATAATCAGCCCCAGCATTTT. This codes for CASSNRDRDNQPQHF.

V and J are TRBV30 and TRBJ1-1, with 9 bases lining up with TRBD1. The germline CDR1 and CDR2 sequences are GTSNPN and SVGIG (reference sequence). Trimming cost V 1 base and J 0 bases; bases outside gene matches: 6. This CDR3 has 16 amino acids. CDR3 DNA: TGTGCCTGGAGTGAGTGGGACAGGGCGATGAACACTGAAGCTTTCTTT. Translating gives CAWSEWDRAMNTEAFF.

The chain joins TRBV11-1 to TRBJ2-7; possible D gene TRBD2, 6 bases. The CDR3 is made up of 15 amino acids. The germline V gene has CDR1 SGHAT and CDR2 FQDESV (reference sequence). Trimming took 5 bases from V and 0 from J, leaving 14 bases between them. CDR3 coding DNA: TGTGCCAGCAGCCCCCGGGACTGGCCCTCCTACGAGCAGTACTTC. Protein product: CASSPRDWPSYEQYF.

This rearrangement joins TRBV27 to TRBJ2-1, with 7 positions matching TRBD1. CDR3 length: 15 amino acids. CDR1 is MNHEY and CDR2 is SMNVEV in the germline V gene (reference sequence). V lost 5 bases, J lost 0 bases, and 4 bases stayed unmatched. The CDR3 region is CASSLRTGSYNEQFF. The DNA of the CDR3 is TGTGCCAGCAGTCTCCGGACAGGCTCCTACAATGAGCAGTTCTTC.

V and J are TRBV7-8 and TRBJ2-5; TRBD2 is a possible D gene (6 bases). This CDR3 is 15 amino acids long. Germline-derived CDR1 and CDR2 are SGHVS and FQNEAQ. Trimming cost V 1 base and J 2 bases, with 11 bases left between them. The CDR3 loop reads CASSLDGGSQETQYF. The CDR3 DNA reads TGTGCCAGCAGCTTAGACGGGGGTTCACAAGAGACCCAGTACTTC.

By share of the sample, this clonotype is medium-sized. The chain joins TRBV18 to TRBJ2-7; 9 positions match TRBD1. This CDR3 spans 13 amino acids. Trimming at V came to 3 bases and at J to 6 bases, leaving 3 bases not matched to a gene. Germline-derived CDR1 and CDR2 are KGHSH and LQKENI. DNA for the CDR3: TGTGCCAGCTCACCCGGGACAGGGAGCGAGCAGTACTTC. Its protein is CASSPGTGSEQYF.

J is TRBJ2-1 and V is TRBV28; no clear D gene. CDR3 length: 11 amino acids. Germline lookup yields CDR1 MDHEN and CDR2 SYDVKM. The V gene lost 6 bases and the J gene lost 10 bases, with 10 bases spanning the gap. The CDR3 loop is CASRYMREQFF. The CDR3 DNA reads TGTGCCAGCAGGTACATGAGGGAGCAGTTCTTC.

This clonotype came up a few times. The CDR3 nucleotides are TGTGCCAGCAGCCTTAGACTCGAGCCACCCCAAGAGACCCAGTACTTC. Translation: CASSLRLEPPQETQYF. V is TRBV2 and J is TRBJ2-5; D is undetermined. Trimming took off 6 bases at V and 1 base at J, with 18 bases between the two ends. This CDR3 comprises 16 residues. CDR1 is SNHLY and CDR2 is FYNNEI in the germline V gene.

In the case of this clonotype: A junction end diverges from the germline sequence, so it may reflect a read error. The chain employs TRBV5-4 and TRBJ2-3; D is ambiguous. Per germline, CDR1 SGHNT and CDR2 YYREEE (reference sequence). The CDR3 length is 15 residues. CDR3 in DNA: TGCGCCAGCAGCTTGGTCGAGAGTCGGACAGATACGCAGTATTTT. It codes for CASSLVESRTDTQYF. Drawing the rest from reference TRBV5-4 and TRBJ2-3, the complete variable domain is ETGVTQSPTHLIKTRGQQVTLRCSSQSGHNTVSWYQQALGQGPQFIFQYYREEENGRGNFPPRFSGLQFPNYSSELNVNALELDDSALYLCASSLVESRTDTQYFGPGTRLTVL.

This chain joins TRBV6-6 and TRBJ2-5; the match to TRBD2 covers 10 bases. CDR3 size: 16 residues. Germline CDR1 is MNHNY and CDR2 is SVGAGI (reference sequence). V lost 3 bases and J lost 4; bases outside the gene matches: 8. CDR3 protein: CASSYGTLAGVETQYF. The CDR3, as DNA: TGTGCCAGCAGTTATGGGACTCTAGCGGGAGTAGAGACCCAGTACTTC.

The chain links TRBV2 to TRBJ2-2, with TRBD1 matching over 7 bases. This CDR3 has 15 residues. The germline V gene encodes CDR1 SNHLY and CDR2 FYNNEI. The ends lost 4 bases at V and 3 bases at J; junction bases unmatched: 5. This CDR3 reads CASSATGMDTGELFF. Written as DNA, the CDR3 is TGTGCCAGCAGTGCGACAGGGATGGACACCGGGGAGCTGTTTTTT.

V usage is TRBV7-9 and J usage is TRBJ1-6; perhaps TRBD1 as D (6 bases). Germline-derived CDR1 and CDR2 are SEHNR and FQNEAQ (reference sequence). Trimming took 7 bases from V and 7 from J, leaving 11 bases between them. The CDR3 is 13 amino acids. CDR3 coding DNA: TGTGCCAGCACCGACAGGCCCAATTCACCCCTCCACTTT. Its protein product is CASTDRPNSPLHF.

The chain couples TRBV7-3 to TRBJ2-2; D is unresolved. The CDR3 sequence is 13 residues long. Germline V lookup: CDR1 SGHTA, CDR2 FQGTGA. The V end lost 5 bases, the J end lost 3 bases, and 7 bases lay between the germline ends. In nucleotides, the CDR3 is TGTGCCAGCAGCATTGGACACACCGGGGAGCTGTTTTTT. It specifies CASSIGHTGELFF. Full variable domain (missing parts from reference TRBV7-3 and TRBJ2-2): GAGVSQTPSNKVTEKGKYVELRCDPISGHTALYWYRQSLGQGPEFLIYFQGTGAADDSGLPNDRFFAVRPEGSVSTLKIQRTERGDSAVYLCASSIGHTGELFFGEGSRLTVL.

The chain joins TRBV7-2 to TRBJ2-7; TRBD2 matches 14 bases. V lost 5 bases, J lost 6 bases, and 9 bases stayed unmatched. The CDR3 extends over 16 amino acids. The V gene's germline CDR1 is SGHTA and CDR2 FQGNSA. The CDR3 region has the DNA TGTACCAGCAGCGCTCACCCGGGACTAGCGGGAGTCGAGCAGTACTTC. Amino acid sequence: CTSSAHPGLAGVEQYF.

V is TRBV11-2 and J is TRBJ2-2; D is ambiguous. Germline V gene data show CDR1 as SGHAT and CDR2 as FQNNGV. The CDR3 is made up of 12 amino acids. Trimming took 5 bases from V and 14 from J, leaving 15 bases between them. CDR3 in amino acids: CASSADRLPLFF. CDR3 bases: TGTGCCAGCAGCGCGGACCGGCTCCCTCTGTTTTTT.

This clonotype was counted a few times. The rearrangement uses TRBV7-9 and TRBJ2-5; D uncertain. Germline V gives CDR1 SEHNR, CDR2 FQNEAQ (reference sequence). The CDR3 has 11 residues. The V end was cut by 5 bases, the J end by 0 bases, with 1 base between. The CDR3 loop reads CASSHQETQYF. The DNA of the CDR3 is TGTGCCAGCAGCCACCAAGAGACCCAGTACTTC.